This is a list of T cell receptor beta chains from one sample in a study of CD8 T cells in Susac syndrome. TCRdb ran MiXCR on the immunoSEQ multiplex PCR reads and lists one entry per CDR3 protein. The sample lists fewer than 200,000 distinct CDR3 sequences; approximately 94% were seen once. Source material: CD4+ T cells from PBMCs. The receptor source for this set is a human donor in good health. Both conserved end residues are part of each CDR3. A D gene is named only where the DNA matches it firmly. Not every row has a clone size; where given, it reads once, few, many or a size class.

d_call j_call v_call clone_size cdr3_aa cdr3_nt
- TRBJ2-7 TRBV29-1 - CSVGKVGGREYEQYF TGCAGCGTTGGGAAGGTGGGGGGCAGGGAGTACGAGCAGTACTTC
TRBD2 TRBJ2-5 TRBV30 - CAWSELAQETQYF TGTGCCTGGAGCGAACTAGCGCAAGAGACCCAGTACTTC
- TRBJ2-3 TRBV20-1 - CSARRPAGTDTQYF TGCAGTGCTAGGCGGCCGGCAGGCACAGATACGCAGTATTTT
- TRBJ1-2 TRBV20-1 - CSARPLGGNDGYTF TGCAGTGCTAGACCCCTCGGGGGGAATGATGGCTACACCTTC
- TRBJ1-2 TRBV6-5 - CASSYRATNYGYTF TGTGCCAGCAGTTACAGGGCTACTAACTATGGCTACACCTTC
- TRBJ2-1 TRBV11-2 once CASSPLVGFSEQFF TGTGCCAGCAGCCCTCTAGTCGGGTTCAGTGAGCAGTTCTTC
TRBD2 TRBJ2-1 TRBV29-1 - CSAGGGYNEQFF TGCAGCGCGGGAGGGGGGTACAATGAGCAGTTCTTC
- TRBJ2-1 TRBV6-5 once CASGRRDHNEQFF TGTGCCAGCGGCCGGAGGGACCACAATGAGCAGTTCTTC
TRBD1 TRBJ2-5 TRBV20-1 - CSAPGDRGIQETQYF TGCAGTGCTCCTGGGGACAGGGGAATTCAAGAGACCCAGTACTTC
TRBD1 TRBJ1-2 TRBV15 - CATSTRQGGYTF TGTGCCACCAGCACCCGACAGGGTGGCTACACCTTC